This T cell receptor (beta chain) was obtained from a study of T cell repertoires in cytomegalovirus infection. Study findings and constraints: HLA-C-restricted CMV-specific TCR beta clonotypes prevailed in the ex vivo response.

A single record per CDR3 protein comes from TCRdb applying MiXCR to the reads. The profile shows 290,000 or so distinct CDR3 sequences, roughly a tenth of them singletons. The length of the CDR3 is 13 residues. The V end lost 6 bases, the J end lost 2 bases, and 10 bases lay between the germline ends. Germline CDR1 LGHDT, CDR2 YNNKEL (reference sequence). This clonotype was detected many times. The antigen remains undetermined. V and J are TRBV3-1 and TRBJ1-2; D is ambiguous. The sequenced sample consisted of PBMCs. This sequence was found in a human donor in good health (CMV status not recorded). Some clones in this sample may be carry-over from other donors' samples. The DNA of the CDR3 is TGTGCCAGCAGAGGAGTTATCAACTATGGCTACACCTTC. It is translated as CASRGVINYGYTF.